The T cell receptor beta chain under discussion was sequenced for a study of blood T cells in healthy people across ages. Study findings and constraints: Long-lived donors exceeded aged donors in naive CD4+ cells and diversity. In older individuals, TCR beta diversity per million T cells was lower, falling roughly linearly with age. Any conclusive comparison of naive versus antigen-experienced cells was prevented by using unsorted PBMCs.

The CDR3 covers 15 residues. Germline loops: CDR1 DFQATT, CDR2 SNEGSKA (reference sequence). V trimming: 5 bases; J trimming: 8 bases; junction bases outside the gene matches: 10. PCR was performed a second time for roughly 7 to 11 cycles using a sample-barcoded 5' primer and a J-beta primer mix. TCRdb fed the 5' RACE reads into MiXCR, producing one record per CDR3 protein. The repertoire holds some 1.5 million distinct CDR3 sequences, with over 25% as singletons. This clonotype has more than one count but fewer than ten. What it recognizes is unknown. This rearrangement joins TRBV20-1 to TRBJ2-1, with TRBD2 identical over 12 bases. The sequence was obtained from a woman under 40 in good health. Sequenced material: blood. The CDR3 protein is CSARAPSGGVDEQFF. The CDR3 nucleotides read TGCAGTGCTCGGGCACCTAGCGGGGGGGTTGATGAGCAGTTCTTC.